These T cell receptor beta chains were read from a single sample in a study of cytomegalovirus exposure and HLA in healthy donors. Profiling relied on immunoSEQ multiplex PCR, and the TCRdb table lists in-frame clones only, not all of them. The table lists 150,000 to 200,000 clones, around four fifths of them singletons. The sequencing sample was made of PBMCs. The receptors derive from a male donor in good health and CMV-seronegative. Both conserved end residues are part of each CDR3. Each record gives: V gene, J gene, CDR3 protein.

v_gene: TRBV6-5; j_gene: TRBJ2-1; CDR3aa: CASSSSGTGIDNEQFF
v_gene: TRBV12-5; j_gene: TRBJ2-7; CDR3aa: CASGLNKYEQYF
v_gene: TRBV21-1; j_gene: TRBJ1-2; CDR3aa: CASSNSPGFGYTF
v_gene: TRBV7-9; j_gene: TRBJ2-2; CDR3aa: CASRRTSGGRATGELFF
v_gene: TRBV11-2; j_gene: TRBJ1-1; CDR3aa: CASSLGAGMGFTEAFF
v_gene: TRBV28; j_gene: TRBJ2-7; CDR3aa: CASSVEGGGRAYEQYF
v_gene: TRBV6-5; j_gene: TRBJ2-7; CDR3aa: CASSLRGGTSGVEQYF
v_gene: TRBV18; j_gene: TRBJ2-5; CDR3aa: CASSPRQPAGEGETQYF
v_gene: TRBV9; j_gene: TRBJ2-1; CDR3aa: CASSVLTSGKEQFF
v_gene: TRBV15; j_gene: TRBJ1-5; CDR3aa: CATSRDRGGWSNQPQHF
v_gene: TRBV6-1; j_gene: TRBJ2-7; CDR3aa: CASSAGLGSYEQYF
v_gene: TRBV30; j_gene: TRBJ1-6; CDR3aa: CAWETGVNSPLHF
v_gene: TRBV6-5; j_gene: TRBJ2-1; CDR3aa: CASSYGGSASEQFF
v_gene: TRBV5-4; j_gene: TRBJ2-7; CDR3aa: CASSLSGSGYEQYF
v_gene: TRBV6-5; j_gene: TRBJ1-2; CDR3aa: CASSYGQGGYGYTF
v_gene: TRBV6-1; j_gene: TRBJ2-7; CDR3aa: CASSEGKRGYEQYF
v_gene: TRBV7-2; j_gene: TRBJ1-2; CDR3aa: CASSLGTGIGYTF
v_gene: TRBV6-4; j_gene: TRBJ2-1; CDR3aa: CASSQTGTLNEQFF
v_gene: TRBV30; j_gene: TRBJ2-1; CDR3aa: CAWIRDRGLGEQFF
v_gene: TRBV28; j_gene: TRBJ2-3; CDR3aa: CASSPLDRVTDTQYF